The rows below give T cell receptor beta chains drawn from one sample of a study of technical replicates of blood from a few donors. The repertoire was sequenced with immunoSEQ multiplex PCR; TCRdb's copy has only in-frame clones and lacks some. This table holds about 89,000 clones, about 94% found once. Sequenced: T cells isolated from PBMCs. Receptor source: a human donor in good health. The CDR3 runs from the conserved cysteine through the conserved F or W. The order of the fields is clone size, J gene, V gene, D gene, CDR3 protein, CDR3 DNA. The D gene is left open where the match is weak. Only part of the rows carry a size: once, few, many, or a class if the clone is expanded.

>NA|TRBJ1-2|TRBV18|NA
CASSENRQDDYGYTF
TGTGCCAGCTCAGAAAATCGACAGGACGACTATGGCTACACCTTC
>NA|TRBJ2-7|TRBV7-2|TRBD2
CASSATSGSYEQYF
TGTGCCAGCAGCGCAACTAGCGGGAGCTACGAGCAGTACTTC
>once|TRBJ2-7|TRBV21-1|NA
CASSKEGILIDEQYF
TGTGCCAGCAGCAAAGAGGGGATTCTTATCGACGAGCAGTACTTC
>NA|TRBJ2-3|TRBV5-1|TRBD2
CASRHLTGGSTDTQYF
TGCGCCAGCAGACACCTAACGGGGGGGAGCACAGATACGCAGTATTTT
>few|TRBJ1-5|TRBV2|TRBD1
CASGTVNQPQHF
TGTGCCAGCGGGACAGTAAATCAGCCCCAGCATTTT
>NA|TRBJ1-1|TRBV5-1|NA
CASSVYRVDTEAFF
TGCGCCAGCAGCGTTTACAGGGTTGACACTGAAGCTTTCTTT
>NA|TRBJ2-7|TRBV6-1|NA
CASSSRTTSSYEQYF
TGTGCCAGCAGTTCCCGGACAACCAGCTCCTACGAGCAGTACTTC
>NA|TRBJ1-2|TRBV25-1|NA
CASSESVGLLEPGYTF
TGTGCCAGCAGTGAATCGGTGGGGCTTTTGGAGCCTGGCTACACCTTC
>NA|TRBJ1-1|TRBV7-9|NA
CASSLVGFGGTEAFF
TGTGCCAGCAGCTTAGTCGGATTCGGGGGCACTGAAGCTTTCTTT
>NA|TRBJ2-6|TRBV18|TRBD1
CASSRNTRQGNYAGANVLTF
TGTGCCAGCTCACGTAATACACGACAGGGGAACTATGCTGGGGCCAACGTCCTGACTTTC
>NA|TRBJ2-1|TRBV5-1|TRBD1
CASSSGTGPYNEQFF
TGCGCCAGCAGCTCAGGGACAGGCCCCTACAATGAGCAGTTCTTC
>NA|TRBJ2-7|TRBV5-4|NA
CARVLYEQYF
TGTGCCCGAGTCCTTTACGAGCAGTACTTC
>NA|TRBJ1-3|TRBV6-5|TRBD1
CASSPPTGGNTIYF
TGTGCCAGCAGTCCGCCGACAGGGGGAAACACCATATATTTT
>NA|TRBJ2-3|TRBV7-9|NA
CASSLGGPMQYF
TGTGCCAGCAGCTTAGGGGGGCCGATGCAGTATTTT
>NA|TRBJ2-2|TRBV11-3|NA
CASSLEQFGELFF
TGTGCCAGCAGCTTAGAACAGTTCGGGGAGCTGTTTTTT
>NA|TRBJ1-1|TRBV5-6|TRBD1
CASSWDRGGTEAFF
TGTGCCAGCAGCTGGGACAGGGGGGGCACTGAAGCTTTCTTT
>NA|TRBJ2-7|TRBV27|TRBD1
CASTKGQGASYEQYF
TGTGCCAGCACCAAAGGACAGGGGGCTTCCTACGAGCAGTACTTC
>NA|TRBJ1-1|TRBV6-5|NA
CASSYPGNTEAFF
TGTGCCAGCAGTTACCCAGGGAACACTGAAGCTTTCTTT
>NA|TRBJ2-2|TRBV11-3|TRBD2
CASSWGGGSTGELFF
TGTGCCAGCAGCTGGGGGGGTGGATCCACCGGGGAGCTGTTTTTT
>NA|TRBJ2-3|TRBV10-3|TRBD1
CATKQGATDTQYF
TGTGCCACGAAACAGGGGGCAACAGATACGCAGTATTTT
>NA|TRBJ2-7|TRBV6-1|TRBD1
CASSRDRVSEQYF
TGTGCCAGCAGTCGGGACAGGGTATCGGAGCAGTACTTC
>once|TRBJ1-4|TRBV21-1|NA
CASSGSTGDGCEKLFF
TGTGCCAGCAGCGGGTCAACAGGGGATGGGTGTGAAAAACTGTTTTTT
>NA|TRBJ1-6|TRBV27|NA
CASSFYGQAGSSYNSPLHF
TGTGCCAGCAGTTTTTACGGCCAGGCCGGTAGCTCCTATAATTCACCCCTCCACTTT
>NA|TRBJ1-3|TRBV2|NA
CASSPADRSPGNTIYF
TGTGCCAGCAGTCCAGCCGACAGGTCCCCTGGAAACACCATATATTTT
>NA|TRBJ2-3|TRBV28|NA
CASWRLTDTQYF
TGTGCCAGCTGGCGGCTCACAGATACGCAGTATTTT
>NA|TRBJ2-5|TRBV7-8|NA
CASSPGTTQETQYF
TGTGCCAGCAGCCCCGGGACAACCCAAGAGACCCAGTACTTC
>NA|TRBJ2-7|TRBV13|TRBD2
CASSSTSGRPHEQYF
TGTGCCAGCAGCTCCACTAGCGGGAGGCCCCACGAGCAGTACTTC
>NA|TRBJ1-4|TRBV28|TRBD1
CASSLSRGHSEKLFF
TGTGCCAGCAGTTTATCTAGGGGGCATAGTGAAAAACTGTTTTTT
>NA|TRBJ1-2|TRBV19|TRBD1
CASSTNRHDRAYGYTF
TGTGCCAGTAGTACGAATCGACACGACAGGGCCTATGGCTACACCTTC
>once|TRBJ1-5|TRBV6-5|TRBD1
CASRDRVNQPQHF
TGTGCCAGCAGGGACAGGGTTAATCAGCCCCAGCATTTT
>NA|TRBJ2-2|TRBV28|NA
CASSFADLRDTGELFF
TGTGCCAGCAGTTTTGCCGACCTTCGGGACACCGGGGAGCTGTTTTTT
>NA|TRBJ2-7|TRBV29-1|NA
CSVVGSGHVSYEQYF
TGCAGCGTTGTTGGTTCTGGGCACGTGTCCTACGAGCAGTACTTC
>NA|TRBJ1-2|TRBV30|TRBD1
CAWSAYSPWDRGGYTF
TGTGCCTGGAGTGCCTACTCACCCTGGGACAGAGGTGGCTACACCTTC
>NA|TRBJ1-1|TRBV7-9|TRBD1
CASSADRGRLAEAFF
TGTGCCAGCAGCGCCGACAGGGGGCGTCTTGCTGAAGCTTTCTTT
>NA|TRBJ2-1|TRBV4-1|NA
CASSQAPRNNEQFF
TGCGCCAGCAGCCAAGCTCCTAGGAACAATGAGCAGTTCTTC
>NA|TRBJ2-7|TRBV18|TRBD2
CASSPFSSGGPMDEQYF
TGTGCCAGCTCACCATTCTCTTCGGGAGGGCCTATGGACGAGCAGTACTTC
>NA|TRBJ2-1|TRBV5-1|TRBD2
CASSLLAGGHNEQFF
TGCGCCAGCAGCTTGTTAGCGGGGGGCCACAATGAGCAGTTCTTC
>NA|TRBJ2-7|TRBV5-1|TRBD1
CASSRVRTGDTSYTHEQYF
TGCGCCAGCAGCCGCGTCCGGACAGGGGACACCTCTTATACCCACGAGCAGTACTTC
>NA|TRBJ1-1|TRBV18|NA
CASSPGEGRTEAFF
TGTGCCAGCTCACCAGGGGAGGGCAGGACTGAAGCTTTCTTT
>NA|TRBJ2-6|TRBV11-2|TRBD1
CASSSSQGQGSSGANVLTF
TGTGCCAGCAGCTCCTCCCAAGGACAGGGTAGCTCTGGGGCCAACGTCCTGACTTTC
>once|TRBJ2-1|TRBV5-1|NA
CASSLIVVSSYNEQFF
TGCGCCAGCAGCTTGATCGTAGTGAGCTCCTACAATGAGCAGTTCTTC
>NA|TRBJ2-7|TRBV4-1|TRBD1
CASSQPVRGRREQYF
TGCGCCAGCAGCCAACCGGTCAGGGGGCGAAGAGAGCAGTACTTC
>once|TRBJ1-1|TRBV27|NA
CASREIGTEACF
TGTGCCAGCAGGGAGATCGGCACTGAAGCTTGCTTT
>once|TRBJ1-4|TRBV7-9|TRBD1
CASSLSTGLLKLFF
TGTGCCAGCAGCTTATCGACAGGGCTGCTAAAACTGTTTTTT
>NA|TRBJ1-5|TRBV28|NA
CASSFGEEPQHF
TGTGCCAGCAGTTTCGGTGAGGAGCCCCAGCATTTT
>NA|TRBJ2-3|TRBV6-4|TRBD1
CASSEQGADTQYF
TGTGCCAGCAGTGAACAGGGGGCAGATACGCAGTATTTT
>once|TRBJ2-1|TRBV27|NA
CASRTLGGVTYNEQFF
TGTGCCAGCAGGACACTAGGAGGGGTTACCTACAATGAGCAGTTCTTC
>NA|TRBJ2-1|TRBV7-9|NA
CASSLGQGWFNEQFF
TGTGCCAGCAGCTTGGGGCAGGGTTGGTTCAATGAGCAGTTCTTC
>NA|TRBJ1-5|TRBV28|TRBD1
CASTRQGNSQPQHF
TGTGCCAGCACGAGACAGGGAAATAGTCAGCCCCAGCATTTT
>NA|TRBJ1-1|TRBV4-1|TRBD1
CASSPHWTGATEAFF
TGCGCCAGCAGCCCCCACTGGACAGGTGCGACTGAAGCTTTCTTT
>NA|TRBJ1-1|TRBV5-1|TRBD1
CASSLGRGRLTEAFF
TGCGCCAGCAGCTTGGGAAGGGGGCGGTTGACTGAAGCTTTCTTT
>NA|TRBJ2-3|TRBV10-1|TRBD1
CASSESITGADTQYF
TGCGCCAGCAGTGAGTCCATTACAGGGGCAGATACGCAGTATTTT